Sequencing of this T cell receptor (beta chain) was carried out in a study of T cells of healthy individuals. TCRdb reprocessed the 5' RACE reads with MiXCR, giving one entry per CDR3 protein. The sample holds about 60,000 distinct CDR3 sequences, about a sixth seen once. Germline CDR1 and CDR2: DFQATT and SNEGSKA (reference sequence). The CDR3 loop spans 13 amino acids. Trimming took off 6 bases at V and 5 bases at J, with 16 bases between the two ends. The chain joins TRBV20-1 to TRBJ1-1; tentatively, D is TRBD1 (6 bases). This receptor was identified in a human donor in good health. The CDR3 reads CSAPQQGRTEAFF. The CDR3 DNA sequence: TGCAGTGCCCCGCAACAGGGCCGAACTGAAGCTTTCTTT.